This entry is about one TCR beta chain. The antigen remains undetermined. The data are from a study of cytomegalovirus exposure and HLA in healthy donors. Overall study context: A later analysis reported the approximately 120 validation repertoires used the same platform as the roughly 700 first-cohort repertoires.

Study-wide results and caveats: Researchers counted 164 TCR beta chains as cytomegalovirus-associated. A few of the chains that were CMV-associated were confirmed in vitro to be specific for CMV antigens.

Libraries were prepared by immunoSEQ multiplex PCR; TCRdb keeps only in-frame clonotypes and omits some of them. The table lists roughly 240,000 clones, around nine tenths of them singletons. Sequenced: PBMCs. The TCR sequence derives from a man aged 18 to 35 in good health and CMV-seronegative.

The CDR3 sequence: CASSHPDDRGVNEKLFF. In DNA form, the CDR3 reads TGTGCCAGCAGCCATCCCGATGACAGGGGGGTTAATGAAAAACTGTTTTTT. The chain is built from TRBV2 and TRBJ1-4; 9 bases are shared with TRBD1. The germline V gene encodes CDR1 SNHLY and CDR2 FYNNEI. The CDR3 is 17 residues long. V was clipped by 6 bases and J by 4 bases; unmatched bases: 12. Using reference TRBV2 and TRBJ1-4 for the parts outside the CDR3, the full variable domain is EPEVTQTPSHQVTQMGQEVILRCVPISNHLYFYWYRQILGQKVEFLVSFYNNEISEKSEIFDDQFSVERPDGSNFTLKIRSTKLEDSAMYFCASSHPDDRGVNEKLFFGSGTQLSVL.